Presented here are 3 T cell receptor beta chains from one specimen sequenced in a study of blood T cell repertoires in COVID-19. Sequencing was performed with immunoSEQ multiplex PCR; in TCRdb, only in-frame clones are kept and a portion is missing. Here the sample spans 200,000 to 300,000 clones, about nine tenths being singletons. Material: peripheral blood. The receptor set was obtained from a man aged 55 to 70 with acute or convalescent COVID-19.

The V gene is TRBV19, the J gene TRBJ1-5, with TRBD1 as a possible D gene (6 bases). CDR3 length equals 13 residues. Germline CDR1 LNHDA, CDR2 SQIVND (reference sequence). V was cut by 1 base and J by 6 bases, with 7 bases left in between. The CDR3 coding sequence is TGTGCCAGTAGTATAGTACAGGGTCAGCCCCAGCATTTT. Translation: CASSIVQGQPQHF.

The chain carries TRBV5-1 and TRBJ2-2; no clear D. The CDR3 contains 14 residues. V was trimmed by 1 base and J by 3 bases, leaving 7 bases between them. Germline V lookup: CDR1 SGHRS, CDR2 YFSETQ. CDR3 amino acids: CASSLISDTGELFF. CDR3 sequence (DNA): TGCGCCAGCAGCTTGATTTCCGACACCGGGGAGCTGTTTTTT.

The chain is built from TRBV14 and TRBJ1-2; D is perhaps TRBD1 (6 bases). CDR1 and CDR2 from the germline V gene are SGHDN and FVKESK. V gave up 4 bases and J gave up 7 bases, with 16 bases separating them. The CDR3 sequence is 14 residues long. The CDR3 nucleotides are TGTGCCAGCAGCCCAGGGGAGGGGCTAGGTGGCTACACCTTC. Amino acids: CASSPGEGLGGYTF.